Below, 5 T cell receptor beta chains from the same sample are listed, as sequenced in a study of neurological immune-mediated disorders. MiXCR, run by TCRdb on the 5' RACE reads, gives a single entry per CDR3 protein. The table has about 80,000 distinct CDR3 sequences, 5.8% seen once; the top ten hold 7.9%. As to time point: longitudinal time-point 2. Sequenced sample: PBMCs. These receptors originate from a woman in her fifties or sixties with multiple sclerosis.

This clonotype has at least ten counts. This chain links TRBV5-1 with TRBJ2-7; D is undetermined. This CDR3 comprises 14 residues. The germline V gene encodes CDR1 SGHRS and CDR2 YFSETQ. Trimming removed 0 bases from V and 2 bases from J, with 9 bases in between. The CDR3 region is CASSLEQYTYEQYF. The CDR3 region has the DNA TGCGCCAGCAGCTTGGAACAGTACACCTACGAGCAGTACTTC.

This clonotype was picked up many times. The genes are TRBV7-2 and TRBJ2-2; D is unresolved. This CDR3 region has 13 residues. V lost 3 bases and J lost 7, with 9 bases in between. CDR1 and CDR2 (germline): SGHTA, FQGNSA. CDR3 sequence reads: CASSFERNGELFF. Here the CDR3 DNA reads TGTGCCAGCAGCTTTGAGCGAAACGGGGAGCTGTTTTTT.

Ten or more counts support this clonotype. This rearrangement joins TRBV20-1 to TRBJ1-1; 10 positions match TRBD1. The junction had 9 bases not matched to a gene; V was cut back by 7 bases and J by 1 base. Germline-derived CDR1 and CDR2 are DFQATT and SNEGSKA (reference sequence). There are 15 residues in the CDR3. The CDR3 sequence is CSDRGQGVGNTEAFF. CDR3 DNA: TGCAGTGATCGAGGACAGGGGGTGGGGAACACTGAAGCTTTCTTT.

This clonotype was observed many times. The chain is built from TRBV4-1 and TRBJ1-5; D gene ambiguous. The CDR3 has 15 amino acids. Trimming stripped 6 bases from V and 3 bases from J, with 15 bases between. Germline-derived CDR1 and CDR2 are MGHRA and YSYEKL. The chain's CDR3 is CASRPQMGTNQPQHF. Here the CDR3 DNA reads TGCGCCAGCAGACCTCAGATGGGAACCAATCAGCCCCAGCATTTT.

This clonotype was observed at least ten times. Here the CDR3 reads CASRGTAVYEQYF. The CDR3, as DNA: TGTGCCAGCAGGGGGACAGCCGTCTACGAGCAGTACTTC. The genes are TRBV6-5 and TRBJ2-7, with 7 bases that match TRBD1. The junction had 5 bases not matched to a gene; V was cut back by 6 bases and J by 3 bases. The CDR3 spans 13 residues. Germline values: CDR1 MNHEY, CDR2 SVGAGI.